The present entry profiles one T cell receptor (beta chain) with its context. Its matching antigen is unknown. In the same sample, other DNA sequences code for this CDR3. Isolated RNA was reverse transcribed in full, so expressed TCRB transcripts were sequenced. The data were produced by immunoSEQ multiplex PCR, yet TCRdb's version contains in-frame clones alone and is incomplete. The repertoire consists of 600,000 to 700,000 clones, with around 15% occurring once and the leading ten covering approximately 0.02%. Germline CDR1 is SGHRS and CDR2 is YFSETQ. Trimming left V 0 bases short and J 4 bases short, with 10 bases between. This CDR3 is built from 14 residues. The data originate from a study of beta chain features in type 1 diabetes. Study results and limitations: In all four CD4+ subsets, TCRB CDR3 length was significantly, moderately reduced in type 1 diabetes.

What was sequenced was naive CD4+ T cells from blood. V usage is TRBV5-1 and J usage is TRBJ2-5, with a tentative D call TRBD1 (6 bases). This clonotype originated in a man aged 18 to 35 with type 1 diabetes. The CDR3 region is CASSLGQGPETQYF. The CDR3, as DNA: TGCGCCAGCAGCTTGGGGCAGGGGCCAGAGACCCAGTACTTC.